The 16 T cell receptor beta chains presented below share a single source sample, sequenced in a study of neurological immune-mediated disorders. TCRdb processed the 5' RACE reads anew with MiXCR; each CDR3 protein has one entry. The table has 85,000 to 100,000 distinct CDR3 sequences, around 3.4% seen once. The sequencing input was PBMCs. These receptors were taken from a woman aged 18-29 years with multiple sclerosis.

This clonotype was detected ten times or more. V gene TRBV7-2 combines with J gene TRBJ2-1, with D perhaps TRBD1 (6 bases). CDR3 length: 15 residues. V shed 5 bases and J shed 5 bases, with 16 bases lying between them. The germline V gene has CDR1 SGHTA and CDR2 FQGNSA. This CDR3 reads CASSPQGPGHNEQFF. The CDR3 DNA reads TGTGCCAGCAGCCCCCAGGGGCCAGGGCACAATGAGCAGTTCTTC.

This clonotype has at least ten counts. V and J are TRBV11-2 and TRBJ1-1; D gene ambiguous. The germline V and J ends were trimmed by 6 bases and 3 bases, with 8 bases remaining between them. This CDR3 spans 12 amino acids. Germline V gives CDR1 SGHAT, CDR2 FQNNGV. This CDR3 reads CASSPGDTEAFF. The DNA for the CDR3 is TGTGCCAGCAGTCCTGGGGACACTGAAGCTTTCTTT. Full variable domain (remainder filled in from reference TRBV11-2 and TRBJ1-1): EAGVAQSPRYKIIEKRQSVAFWCNPISGHATLYWYQQILGQGPKLLIQFQNNGVVDDSQLPKDRFSAERLKGVDSTLKIQPAKLEDSAVYLCASSPGDTEAFFGQGTRLTVV.

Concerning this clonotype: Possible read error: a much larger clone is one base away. The CDR3 spells CATSLDGGNYGYTF. Written as DNA, the CDR3 is TGTGCCACCAGCTTGGACGGCGGGAACTATGGCTACACCTTC. The J gene is TRBJ1-2, the V gene TRBV5-5; D not certain. CDR3 length: 14 residues. Germline values: CDR1 SGHKS, CDR2 YYEKEE (reference sequence).

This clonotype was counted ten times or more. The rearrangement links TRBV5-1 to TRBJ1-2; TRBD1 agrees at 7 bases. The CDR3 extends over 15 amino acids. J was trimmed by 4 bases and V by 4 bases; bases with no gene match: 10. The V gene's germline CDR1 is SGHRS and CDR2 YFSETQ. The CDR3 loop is CASSQGQIGGYGYTF. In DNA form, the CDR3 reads TGCGCCAGCAGCCAGGGACAGATCGGGGGCTATGGCTACACCTTC.

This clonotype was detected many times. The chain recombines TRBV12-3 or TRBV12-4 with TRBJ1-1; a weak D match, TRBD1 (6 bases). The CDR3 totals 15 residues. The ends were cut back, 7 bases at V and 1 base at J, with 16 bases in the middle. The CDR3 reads CASTGGAGRNTEAFF. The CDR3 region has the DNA TGTGCCAGCACCGGGGGGGCAGGGAGGAACACTGAAGCTTTCTTT.

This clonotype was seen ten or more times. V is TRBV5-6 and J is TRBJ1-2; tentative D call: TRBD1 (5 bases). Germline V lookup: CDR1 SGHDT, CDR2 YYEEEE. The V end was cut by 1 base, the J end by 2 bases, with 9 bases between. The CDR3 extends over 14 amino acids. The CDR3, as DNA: TGTGCCAGCAGCTTGTTCCAGGGAAACTATGGCTACACCTTC. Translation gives CASSLFQGNYGYTF.

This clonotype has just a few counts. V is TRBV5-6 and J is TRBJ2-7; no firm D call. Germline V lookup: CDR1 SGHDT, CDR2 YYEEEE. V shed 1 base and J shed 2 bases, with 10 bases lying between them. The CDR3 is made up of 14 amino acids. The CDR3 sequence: CASSLRRLAYEQYF. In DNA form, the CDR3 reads TGTGCCAGCAGCTTGCGCAGGTTGGCCTACGAGCAGTACTTC.

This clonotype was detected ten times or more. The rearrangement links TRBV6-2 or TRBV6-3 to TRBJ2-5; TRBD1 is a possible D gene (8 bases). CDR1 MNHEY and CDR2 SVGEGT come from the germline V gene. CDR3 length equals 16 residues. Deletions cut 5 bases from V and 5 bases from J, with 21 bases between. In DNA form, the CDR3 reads TGTGCCAGCAGTCCGTGGACAGGGACTATTGTCGAGACCCAGTACTTC. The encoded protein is CASSPWTGTIVETQYF.

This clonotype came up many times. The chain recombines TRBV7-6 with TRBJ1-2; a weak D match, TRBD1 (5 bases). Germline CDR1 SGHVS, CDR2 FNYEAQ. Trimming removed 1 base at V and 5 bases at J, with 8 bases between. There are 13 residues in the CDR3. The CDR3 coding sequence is TGTGCCAGCAGCTTAGGACAGAATTATGGCTACACCTTC. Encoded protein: CASSLGQNYGYTF.

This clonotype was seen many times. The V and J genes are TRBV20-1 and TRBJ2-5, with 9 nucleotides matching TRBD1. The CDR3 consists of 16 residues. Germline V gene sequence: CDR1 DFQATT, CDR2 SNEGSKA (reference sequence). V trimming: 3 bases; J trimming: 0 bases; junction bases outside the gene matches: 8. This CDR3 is CSASTGQGLYQETQYF. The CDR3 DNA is TGCAGTGCTAGCACGGGACAGGGTCTTTACCAAGAGACCCAGTACTTC.

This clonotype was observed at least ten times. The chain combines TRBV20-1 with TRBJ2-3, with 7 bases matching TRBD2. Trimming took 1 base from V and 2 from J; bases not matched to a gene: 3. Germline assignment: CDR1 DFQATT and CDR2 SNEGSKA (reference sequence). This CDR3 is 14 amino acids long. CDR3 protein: CSARAGGNTDTQYF. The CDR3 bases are TGCAGTGCTAGAGCGGGAGGCAACACAGATACGCAGTATTTT.

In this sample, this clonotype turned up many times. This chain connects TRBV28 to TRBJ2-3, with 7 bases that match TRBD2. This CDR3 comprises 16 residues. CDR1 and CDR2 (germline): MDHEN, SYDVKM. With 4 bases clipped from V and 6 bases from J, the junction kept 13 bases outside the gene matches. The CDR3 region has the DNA TGTGCCAGCAGTTCTCTAGCGGAAAGACACAGGGATACGCAGTATTTT. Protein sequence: CASSSLAERHRDTQYF.

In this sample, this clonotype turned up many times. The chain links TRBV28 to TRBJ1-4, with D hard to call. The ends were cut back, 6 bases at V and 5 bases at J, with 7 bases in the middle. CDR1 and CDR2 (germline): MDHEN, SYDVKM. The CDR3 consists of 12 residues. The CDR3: CASRQRNEKLFF. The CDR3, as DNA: TGTGCCAGCAGGCAAAGAAATGAAAAACTGTTTTTT.

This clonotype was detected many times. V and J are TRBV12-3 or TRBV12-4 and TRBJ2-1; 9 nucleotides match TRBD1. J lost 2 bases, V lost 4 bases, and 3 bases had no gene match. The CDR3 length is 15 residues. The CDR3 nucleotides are TGTGCCAGCAGTTGGGACAGGGACGCCTACAATGAGCAGTTCTTC. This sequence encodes CASSWDRDAYNEQFF.

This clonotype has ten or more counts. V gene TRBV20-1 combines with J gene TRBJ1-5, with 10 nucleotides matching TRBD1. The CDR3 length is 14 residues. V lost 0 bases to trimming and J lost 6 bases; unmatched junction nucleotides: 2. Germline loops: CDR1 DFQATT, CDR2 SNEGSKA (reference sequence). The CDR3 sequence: CSARDDRGLQPQHF. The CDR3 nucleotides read TGCAGTGCTAGAGATGACAGGGGGCTTCAGCCCCAGCATTTT.

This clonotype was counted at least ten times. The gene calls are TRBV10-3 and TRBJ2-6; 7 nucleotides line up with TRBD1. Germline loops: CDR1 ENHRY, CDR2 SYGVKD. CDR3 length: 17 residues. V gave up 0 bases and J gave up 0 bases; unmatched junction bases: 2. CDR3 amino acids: CAISESGTASGANVLTF. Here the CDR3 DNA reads TGTGCCATCAGTGAGTCGGGGACAGCCTCTGGGGCCAACGTCCTGACTTTC.